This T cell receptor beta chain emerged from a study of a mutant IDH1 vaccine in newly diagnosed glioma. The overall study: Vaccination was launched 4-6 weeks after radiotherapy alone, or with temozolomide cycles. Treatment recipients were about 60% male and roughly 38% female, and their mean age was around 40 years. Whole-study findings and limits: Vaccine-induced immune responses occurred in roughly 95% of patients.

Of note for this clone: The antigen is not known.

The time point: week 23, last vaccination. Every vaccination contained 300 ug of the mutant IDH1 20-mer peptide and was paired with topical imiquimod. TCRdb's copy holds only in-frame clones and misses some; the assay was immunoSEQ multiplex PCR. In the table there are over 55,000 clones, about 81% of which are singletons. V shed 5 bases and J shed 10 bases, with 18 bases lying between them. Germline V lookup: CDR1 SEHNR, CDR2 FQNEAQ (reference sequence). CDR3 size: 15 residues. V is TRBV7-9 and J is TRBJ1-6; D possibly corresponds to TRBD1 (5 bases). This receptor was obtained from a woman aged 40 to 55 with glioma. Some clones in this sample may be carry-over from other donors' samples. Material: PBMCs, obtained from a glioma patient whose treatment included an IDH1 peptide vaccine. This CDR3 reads CASSQGPYAQSPLHF. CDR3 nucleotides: TGTGCCAGCAGCCAGGGACCTTATGCCCAATCACCCCTCCACTTT.